Sequencing of this T cell receptor (beta chain) was carried out in a study of T cells in Graves' hyperthyroidism and ophthalmopathy. TCR beta CDR3 region amplification was performed from RNA transcripts. The TCR CDR3 was amplified in a first-round RT-PCR using the HTBI primer set. In TCRdb, the multiplex PCR reads were re-called with MiXCR into one record per CDR3 protein. This sample has hundreds of thousands of distinct CDR3 sequences, with roughly 13% found just once. The CDR3 runs to 14 residues. Germline values: CDR1 SGHRS, CDR2 YFSETQ. V was trimmed by 1 base and J by 6 bases, leaving 13 bases between them. Hyperthyroidism patients were newly diagnosed, had disease duration under 2 months, and were aged 18 to 65 years.

The chain couples TRBV5-1 to TRBJ1-2, with a tentative D call TRBD1 (5 bases). The sequencing input was blood. The clonotype originates from a woman aged 18-29 years with Graves' hyperthyroidism. CDR3 bases: TGCGCCAGCAGCTTGCAGCAGGGAAGCGATGGCTACACCTTC. Translation: CASSLQQGSDGYTF.